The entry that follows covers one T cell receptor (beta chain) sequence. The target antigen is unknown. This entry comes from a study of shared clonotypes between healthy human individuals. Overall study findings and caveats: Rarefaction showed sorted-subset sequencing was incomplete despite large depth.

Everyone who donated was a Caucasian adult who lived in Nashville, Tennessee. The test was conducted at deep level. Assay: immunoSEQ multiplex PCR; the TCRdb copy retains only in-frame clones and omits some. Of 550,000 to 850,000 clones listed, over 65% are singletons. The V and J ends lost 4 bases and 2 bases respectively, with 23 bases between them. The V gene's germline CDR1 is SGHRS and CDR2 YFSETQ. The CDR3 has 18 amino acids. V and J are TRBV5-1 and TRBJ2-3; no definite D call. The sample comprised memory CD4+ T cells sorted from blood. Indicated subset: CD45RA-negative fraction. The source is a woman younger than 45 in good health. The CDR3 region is CASSRTPLRAITTDTQYF. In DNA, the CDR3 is TGCGCCAGCAGCCGAACCCCCTTGCGAGCCATAACCACAGATACGCAGTATTTT. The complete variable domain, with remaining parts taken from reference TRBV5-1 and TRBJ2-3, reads KAGVTQTPRYLIKTRGQQVTLSCSPISGHRSVSWYQQTPGQGLQFLFEYFSETQRNKGNFPGRFSGRQFSNSRSEMNVSTLELGDSALYLCASSRTPLRAITTDTQYFGPGTRLTVL.